This T cell receptor beta chain was recorded in a study of blood T cell repertoires in COVID-19. The wider study: Acute and convalescent COVID-19 samples came from the United States, Italy and Spain. Sources were T cells, B-cell-depleted T cells, or PBMCs; the material itself was cDNA or gDNA.

Repertoires were generated with immunoSEQ multiplex PCR, while TCRdb's copy carries only in-frame clones and drops some. The sample contains 24,000 or so clones, around 90% of which appear only once. Germline CDR1 reads SNHLY; CDR2 reads FYNNEI. This CDR3 is 14 amino acids long. V was pared by 8 bases and J by 0 bases, with 13 bases between. Sequencing input: peripheral blood. This sequence was found in a human donor in a cohort sampled during active COVID-19. The donor label of this sample is uncertain. This rearrangement joins TRBV2 to TRBJ1-2; D ambiguous. CDR3 DNA sequence: TGTGCCAGCTGGATCGGCAGGTCTAACTATGGCTACACCTTC. It yields the protein CASWIGRSNYGYTF.